One sample yielded the 13 T cell receptor beta chains listed below, sequenced in a study of OX40 agonist ivuxolimab in advanced cancers. The protocol was immunoSEQ multiplex PCR, while the TCRdb copy is restricted to in-frame clones and leaves out a portion. The sample holds approximately 80,000 clones; roughly 85% are singletons and the top ten take less than 0.8%. Sequenced here: CD4+ or CD8+ T cells sorted from blood, sampled in a trial of the OX40 agonist ivuxolimab. The receptors were sampled from an adult with an advanced solid tumor such as melanoma, head and neck, liver or kidney cancer.

The chain carries TRBV4-2 and TRBJ1-2, with 7 bases fitting TRBD1. Trimming removed 0 bases from V and 8 bases from J; junction bases left unmatched: 9. Germline CDR1 LGHNA, CDR2 YNFKEQ. The CDR3 has 15 residues. CDR3 in amino acids: CASSQEDRLFKGYTF. CDR3 sequence (DNA): TGTGCCAGCAGCCAAGAGGACAGGCTGTTTAAGGGCTACACCTTC.

The chain joins TRBV5-1 to TRBJ1-2; 11 bases agree with TRBD1. The CDR3 covers 16 residues. Germline V gives CDR1 SGHRS, CDR2 YFSETQ. The junction had 5 bases not matched to a gene; V was cut back by 0 bases and J by 4 bases. In DNA form, the CDR3 reads TGCGCCAGCAGCTTGGATGGGACAGGGGGTTTCTATGGCTACACCTTC. Translation: CASSLDGTGGFYGYTF. The entire variable domain, with the rest obtained from reference TRBV5-1 and TRBJ1-2, is as follows: KAGVTQTPRYLIKTRGQQVTLSCSPISGHRSVSWYQQTPGQGLQFLFEYFSETQRNKGNFPGRFSGRQFSNSRSEMNVSTLELGDSALYLCASSLDGTGGFYGYTFGSGTRLTVV.

V usage is TRBV5-1 and J usage is TRBJ2-2; the match to TRBD1 covers 12 bases. Per the germline V gene, CDR1 is SGHRS and CDR2 is YFSETQ. V gave up 5 bases and J gave up 6 bases; unmatched junction bases: 8. The CDR3 consists of 16 residues. In DNA, the CDR3 is TGCGCCAGCAGAAGAACGGGACAGGGGGCCGCCGGGGAGCTGTTTTTT. This codes for CASRRTGQGAAGELFF.

The rearrangement joins TRBV6-6 to TRBJ1-4; D is undetermined. CDR1 and CDR2 (germline): MNHNY, SVGAGI (reference sequence). There are 16 residues in the CDR3. The V end was cut by 0 bases, the J end by 8 bases, with 16 bases between. The CDR3 loop is CASSYSMGEGLEKLFF. In DNA form, the CDR3 reads TGTGCCAGCAGTTACTCGATGGGTGAGGGTCTGGAAAAACTGTTTTTT.

Only a few counts were recorded for this clone. This rearrangement joins TRBV2 to TRBJ2-3; TRBD1 might be the D (5 bases). CDR1 and CDR2 from the germline V gene are SNHLY and FYNNEI. Trimming took off 7 bases at V and 4 bases at J, with 15 bases between the two ends. The CDR3 consists of 14 residues. The CDR3 reads CASTWTTGPDTQYF. CDR3 nucleotides: TGTGCCAGCACTTGGACAACAGGACCAGATACGCAGTATTTT.

The chain recombines TRBV12-1 with TRBJ2-3; TRBD2 reflects the table's D call only, with no check against the DNA. TRBV12-1 is a listed pseudogene. The length of the CDR3 is 16 residues. CDR3 amino acids: CASSFGPSGATDTQYF. The DNA of the CDR3 is TGTGCCAGCAGCTTTGGCCCTAGCGGGGCCACAGATACGCAGTATTTT.

The chain combines TRBV9 with TRBJ2-7; D assignment may be TRBD1 or TRBD2 (5 bases each). CDR1 is SGDLS, CDR2 YYNGEE, per germline. CDR3 size: 15 residues. The V and J ends lost 0 bases and 6 bases respectively, with 16 bases between them. CDR3 coding DNA: TGTGCCAGCAGCGTAGTTGCGAATTGGGACGCCGAGCAGTACTTC. Its translation is CASSVVANWDAEQYF.

V and J are TRBV18 and TRBJ2-7, with D possibly matching TRBD1 (5 bases). V was pared by 3 bases and J by 3 bases, with 12 bases between. The CDR3 covers 14 residues. The germline gives CDR1 KGHSH, CDR2 LQKENI. In nucleotides, the CDR3 is TGTGCCAGCTCACCCGGCCCAGGGATCTACGAGCAGTACTTC. Translating gives CASSPGPGIYEQYF.

The chain employs TRBV27 and TRBJ1-6; the D is unclear. V was pared by 3 bases and J by 7 bases, with 13 bases between. The CDR3 has 15 residues. From germline, CDR1 is MNHEY and CDR2 SMNVEV (reference sequence). The CDR3 nucleotides are TGTGCCAGCAGTTTGGGCGGGCAGGCAAATTCACCCCTCCACTTT. Translation gives CASSLGGQANSPLHF.

V gene TRBV5-5 combines with J gene TRBJ1-2; D is unclear. This CDR3 contains 14 residues. CDR1 and CDR2 from the germline V gene are SGHKS and YYEKEE (reference sequence). The V and J ends lost 7 bases and 0 bases respectively, with 13 bases between them. Here the CDR3 reads CASSTQNTNYGYTF. CDR3 sequence (DNA): TGTGCCAGCTCAACTCAGAATACTAACTATGGCTACACCTTC.

J is TRBJ2-7 and V is TRBV4-1; 7 bases map to TRBD1. CDR1 and CDR2 from the germline V gene are MGHRA and YSYEKL. The junction had 11 bases not matched to a gene; V was cut back by 3 bases and J by 3 bases. This CDR3 is built from 16 residues. CDR3 amino acids: CASSQLRGQGGYEQYF. The CDR3 DNA is TGCGCCAGCAGCCAGCTTAGGGGGCAAGGAGGCTACGAGCAGTACTTC.

The chain carries TRBV19 and TRBJ2-7, with D possibly TRBD2 on 7 matching bases. Germline values: CDR1 LNHDA, CDR2 SQIVND (reference sequence). The CDR3 totals 16 residues. V gave up 5 bases and J gave up 4 bases, with 21 bases separating them. The CDR3 DNA reads as TGTGCCAGTAGTTCCCTTTCCGGGGGGCCGGGATACGAGCAGTACTTC. It is translated as CASSSLSGGPGYEQYF.

V is TRBV5-1 and J is TRBJ1-1; D ambiguous. There are 14 residues in the CDR3. The V gene's germline CDR1 is SGHRS and CDR2 YFSETQ. V shed 4 bases and J shed 4 bases, with 14 bases lying between them. The CDR3 protein is CASSPLDVGTEAFF. CDR3 sequence (DNA): TGCGCCAGCAGCCCCCTGGACGTTGGCACTGAAGCTTTCTTT.